This TCR beta chain was sequenced in a study of sequential checkpoint blockade in melanoma (dated by TCRdb to between 2018 and 2020). With regard to the full study: In a 1:1 randomization, patients received either first-line nivolumab then ipilimumab (arm A) or ipilimumab then nivolumab (arm B). The same lesion was the source of approximately 86% of the matched pre- and post-treatment tumor biopsy pairs. DNA from more than 75 pretreatment melanoma tumor samples underwent TCRbeta immunosequencing. Over 20 patients had matched tumor biopsies taken before treatment and at week 13, after single-agent nivolumab (arm A) or ipilimumab (arm B). Maintenance nivolumab came after each of the two trial sequences. The full study reports these points: Within-arm analyses of tumor T-cell fraction were constrained by small sample sizes and reduced statistical power. Tumor T-cell fraction and clonality correlated with PD-L1 staining and CD8+ T-cell counts but not with mutational load. Patients with increases in tumor T-cell fraction and clonality by week 13 were approximately 30 times more likely to achieve clinical benefit. The model for predicting response that combines TCR metrics with mutation burden needs to be validated in larger, independent patient cohorts. Among patients in arm A, the nivolumab-first arm, pretreatment tumor TIL clonality was associated with response (P = .04).

Reading the germline V gene gives CDR1 SGHNT and CDR2 YENEEA. Trimming takes 5 bases off V and 8 bases off J; junction bases not matched to a gene: 11. Including the terminal cysteine and phenylalanine, the CDR3 comprises 15 residues. CDR3 DNA is the only sequence kept; it has 45 bases, read in frame from the first base. Judged by its sample share, this clone qualifies as medium-sized (0.01 to 0.1%). It has no known antigen specificity. Base qualities were left out, and no much larger clone turns up one base away. The immunoSEQ Assay was used to immunosequence TCRbeta CDR3 regions from genomic DNA. Prior to high-throughput sequencing, genomic DNA was amplified by bias-controlled multiplex PCR. Per the source publication's procedure: To quantify the absolute abundance of each unique TCRbeta CDR3 region, the sequences were collapsed and filtered. Clonality, defined as 1 minus Pielou's evenness, was calculated using productive rearrangements only. Tumor T-cell fraction was calculated by normalizing TCRbeta template counts to the amount of usable DNA, which was estimated from several housekeeping genes. A previously published method was used to identify clones whose frequencies were significantly greater in on-treatment samples than in baseline samples. In its TCRdb copy, this immuneACCESS table keeps in-frame sequences only and misses some clones. Where compared with another copy, unresolved V genes explain less than half of these, and the others have no known cause. That table gives V, J and clone size, and the DNA gave D and trimming. This sample gives 2,500 to 4,000 clones in total; 18% of them show up just once. The top ten constitute about 26% of the sample.

What the treatment or condition label conveys for this sample: randomized to nivolumab then ipilimumab (arm A) or the reverse (arm B). None of the patients in the trial had previously been given DNA-damaging chemotherapy. Samples were obtained from patients with melanoma enrolled in CheckMate 064, a randomized, open-label phase II trial of sequential checkpoint blockade. Genomic DNA from formalin-fixed paraffin-embedded (FFPE) tissue samples served as the input for tumor TCR sequencing. This chain is built from TRBV11-3 and TRBJ1-4, with 7 central nucleotides matching TRBD1. The receptor comes from a human donor with melanoma. The starting material was tumor tissue (inferred from file names), obtained from a patient given nivolumab and ipilimumab in sequence. The DNA is TGTGCCAGCAGCCGACAGGGTGGTGTGGGAGAAAAACTGTTTTTT. It is translated as CASSRQGGVGEKLFF.